This is a list of T cell receptor beta chains from one sample in a study of blood T cell repertoires in COVID-19. Method: immunoSEQ multiplex PCR; TCRdb's copy keeps in-frame clones and lacks some. The top ten clones hold about a tenth of a sample with fewer than 75,000 clones, under 95% of them seen once. The specimen sequenced was peripheral blood. The origin of the receptors is a human donor in a cohort sampled during active COVID-19. Each CDR3 is given without its conserved first and last residue.

j_call v_call cdr3_aa
TRBJ2-1 TRBV4-1 ASSQITLYLGDEQF
TRBJ1-1 TRBV5-1 ASSLETGNTEAF
TRBJ1-6 TRBV11-2 ASSLVSGDPLH
TRBJ2-3 TRBV7-3 ASSLTARGGSLDTQY
TRBJ1-1 TRBV7-2 ASSLLGGTEAF
TRBJ2-3 TRBV11-2 ASSTGGSDTQY
TRBJ2-1 TRBV5-6 ASSLVGDSYNEQF
TRBJ2-3 TRBV5-6 ASSPAGGRGTDTQY
TRBJ1-2 TRBV5-4 ASRNTGVTGYT
TRBJ2-7 TRBV5-5 ASSLGADRAREQY
TRBJ1-1 TRBV6-2/TRBV6-3 ASSYAQPNTEAF
TRBJ2-7 TRBV4-3 ASSQERAGRFYEQY
TRBJ2-7 TRBV16 ASSQSGTGDYEQY
TRBJ2-7 TRBV7-2 ASRLEGLAYEQY
TRBJ2-7 TRBV5-4 ASSMGQPGLEQY
TRBJ1-4 TRBV15 ATSRDQGANEKLF
TRBJ2-2 TRBV12-2 ASRLIGGSLAGGPGELF
TRBJ1-6 TRBV19 ASSIQGENNSPLH
TRBJ1-1 TRBV7-9 ASMSEGNTEAF
TRBJ2-2 TRBV19 ASKRGNMNTGELF
TRBJ2-1 TRBV4-3 ASSQDSTGSYNEQF
TRBJ1-1 TRBV19 ASLSTVNTEAF
TRBJ2-2 TRBV6-5 ASSYSGTDTFGELF
TRBJ1-1 TRBV6-6 ASRTTGGGTEAF
TRBJ2-5 TRBV5-6 ASSSQGASLEETQY
TRBJ2-7 TRBV28 ASTLERPYEQY
TRBJ2-3 TRBV6-2/TRBV6-3 ASSYLESVYTQY
TRBJ2-1 TRBV6-2/TRBV6-3 ASSYLSVFEGDEQF
TRBJ1-1 TRBV27 ASSFYPGVNTEAF
TRBJ1-2 TRBV7-9 ASTPSGGHGYT
TRBJ2-1 TRBV11-2 ASSLQGLISYNEQF
TRBJ2-1 TRBV30 AWGGGAGAGNEQF
TRBJ2-5 TRBV11-2 ASSPDSQETQY
TRBJ1-5 TRBV6-2/TRBV6-3 ASSYGGAHQPQH
TRBJ2-5 TRBV28 ASTRQSRHKETQY
TRBJ2-5 TRBV30 AWTQFGQSQETQY
TRBJ2-3 TRBV7-9 ASSLGRGGGGDTQY
TRBJ2-4 TRBV14 ASSHWEGIQY
TRBJ2-1 TRBV18 ASSPNTNEQF
TRBJ2-7 TRBV16 ASSQVIGRIDEQY
TRBJ1-6 TRBV15 ATSVRTVNNSPLH
TRBJ1-4 TRBV30 AWSAGRDEKLF
TRBJ1-4 TRBV19 ASGRDRGSTNEKLF
TRBJ2-3 TRBV28 ASSLGTTTDTQY
TRBJ2-1 TRBV27 ASSLRPGQGAYNEQF
TRBJ2-3 TRBV6-5 ASKEGQGETDTQY
TRBJ2-7 TRBV5-1 ASSLDSGGPNSEQY
TRBJ2-1 TRBV18 ASSPHMGSGQYNEQF
TRBJ2-1 TRBV7-2 ASSLVGQPYNEQF
TRBJ2-1 TRBV6-2/TRBV6-3 ASSYSRAGGQF
TRBJ1-6 TRBV9 ASSDSGGYNSPLH
TRBJ1-5 TRBV30 AWNVAGGNQPQH
TRBJ2-2 TRBV28 ASRRQGSNTGELF
TRBJ2-7 TRBV4-3 ASSQVLGEQY
TRBJ2-1 TRBV2 ASTRGGGAYNEQF